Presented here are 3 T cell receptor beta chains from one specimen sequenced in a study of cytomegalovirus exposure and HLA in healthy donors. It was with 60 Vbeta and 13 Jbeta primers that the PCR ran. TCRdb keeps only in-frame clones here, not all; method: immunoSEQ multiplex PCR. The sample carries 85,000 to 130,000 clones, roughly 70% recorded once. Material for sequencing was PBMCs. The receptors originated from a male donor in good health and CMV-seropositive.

The CDR3 DNA is TGTGCCAGCAGCCTGTCGAGCGGGGTCACAGATACGCAGTATTTT. Translating gives CASSLSSGVTDTQYF. V usage is TRBV28 and J usage is TRBJ2-3, with TRBD2 matching 7 bases. Looked up from germline, CDR1 is MDHEN and CDR2 is SYDVKM. The J segment lost 2 bases and the V segment lost 6 bases, leaving 8 bases of the junction unmatched. This CDR3 spans 15 amino acids.

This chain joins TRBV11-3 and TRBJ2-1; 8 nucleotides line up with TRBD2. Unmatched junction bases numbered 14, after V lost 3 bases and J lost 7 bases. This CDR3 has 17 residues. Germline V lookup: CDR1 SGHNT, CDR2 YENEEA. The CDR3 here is CASSLGSGRGAGNEQFF. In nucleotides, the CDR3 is TGTGCCAGCAGCTTGGGGAGCGGGAGAGGTGCTGGGAATGAGCAGTTCTTC.

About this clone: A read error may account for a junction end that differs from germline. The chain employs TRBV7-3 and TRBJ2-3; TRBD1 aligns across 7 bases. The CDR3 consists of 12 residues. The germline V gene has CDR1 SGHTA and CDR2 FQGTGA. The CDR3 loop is CSSSWDSGTQYF. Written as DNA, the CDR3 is TGTTCCAGCAGCTGGGACAGTGGTACGCAGTATTTT.